This T cell receptor (beta chain) is from a study of T cell responses to AZD1222 COVID-19 vaccine. J lost 6 bases, V lost 5 bases, and 11 bases had no gene match. Germline V gives CDR1 LNHDA, CDR2 SQIVND (reference sequence). This CDR3 spans 15 amino acids. Only in-frame clones appear in the TCRdb table, and some are missing; sequencing was by immunoSEQ multiplex PCR. The repertoire consists of almost 70,000 clones, with roughly 85% occurring once and the leading ten covering approximately 23%. The V call is TRBV19, the J call TRBJ2-7; 9 bases are a match to TRBD1. This TCR derives from an adult who received the AZD1222 COVID-19 vaccine. The input for sequencing was peripheral blood, taken 28 days after the second AZD1222 dose. This chain's CDR3 is CASSPLRGQGSEQYF. Here the CDR3 DNA reads TGTGCCAGTAGTCCCCTTAGGGGACAGGGCTCCGAGCAGTACTTC.